The clone carrying this T cell receptor (beta chain) has a count of ten or more. Its antigen is unidentified. This record comes from a study of CD8 T cells in ankylosing spondylitis. Study-wide findings and caveats: There was reportedly significant enrichment of clones that were disease-linked in matched ankylosing spondylitis synovial fluid. Fewer than ten highly homologous variants made up a TCR beta motif, and this motif appeared characteristic of ankylosing spondylitis blood. Disease-linked clones, CD8+, were relatively rare in peripheral blood.

In germline, CDR1 is MDHEN, CDR2 SYDVKM. Trimming removed 3 bases from V and 3 bases from J, with 15 bases in between. The CDR3 is 16 residues long. TCRdb redid the calling of the 5' RACE reads with MiXCR, one entry per CDR3 protein. The sample consists of roughly 150,000 distinct CDR3 sequences, roughly 10% of them appearing once. The clonotype comes from a female donor with ankylosing spondylitis or in good health (not recorded which). The sequenced sample consisted of blood, either unsorted or a sorted T cell fraction (not recorded which). This rearrangement joins TRBV28 to TRBJ2-1, with a possible D match to TRBD1 (5 bases). In DNA, the CDR3 is TGTGCCAGCAGTTTGCTGGGGCCCGAACACTACAATGAGCAGTTCTTC. Encoded protein: CASSLLGPEHYNEQFF.